This TCR beta chain was observed in a study of blood T cell repertoires in COVID-19. Study as a whole: COVID-19 samples collected from the United States, Italy and Spain covered acute and convalescent phases.

Germline CDR1 is LGHNA and CDR2 is YNFKEQ. V lost 4 bases, J lost 6 bases, and 5 bases stayed unmatched. The CDR3 is 14 residues long. Assay used: immunoSEQ multiplex PCR; TCRdb lists only in-frame clones, some missing. The repertoire holds around 300,000 clones, with around 91% as singletons. Two negative PCRs, clearance, or symptom resolution characterized the recovered Cohort 3 donors. This TCR came from a woman aged 18-29 years who had recovered from COVID-19. Material: PBMCs or T cells enriched from blood (not recorded which). The V call is TRBV4-2, the J call TRBJ2-1, with 8 bases that match TRBD2. For the CDR3, the DNA is TGTGCCAGCAGCCGAGCGGGGGTGGGCAATGAGCAGTTCTTC. As protein: CASSRAGVGNEQFF.